The 26 T cell receptor beta chains given below trace back to one sample, sequenced in a study of somatic mutations in cytotoxic T cells in rheumatoid arthritis. Data came from immunoSEQ multiplex PCR; TCRdb stores just in-frame clones and leaves some out. The data show around 23,000 clones, around 74% seen once. Sequenced sample: CD8+ T cells sorted from blood. These receptors were obtained from a woman between 18 and 30 years old in good health.

V usage is TRBV13 and J usage is TRBJ2-1, with D perhaps given as TRBD1 or TRBD2 (5 bases each). The germline CDR1 and CDR2 sequences are PRHDT and FYEKMQ (reference sequence). V was trimmed by 4 bases and J by 5 bases, leaving 9 bases between them. This CDR3 has 13 residues. The CDR3 DNA follows: TGTGCCAGCAGCTCCGGGGCAGACAATGAGCAGTTCTTC. Encoded protein: CASSSGADNEQFF.

This chain links TRBV2 with TRBJ2-7; the D is unclear. The V end lost 7 bases, the J end lost 7 bases, and 14 bases lay between the germline ends. This CDR3 is 12 amino acids long. Germline CDR1 SNHLY, CDR2 FYNNEI. The chain's CDR3 is CASIERDLEQYV. The DNA for the CDR3 is TGTGCCAGCATCGAAAGGGATTTGGAGCAGTACGTC.

Of note for this clone: The junction differs from germline at one of its ends, possibly a read error. The chain is built from TRBV7-7 and TRBJ2-3; 10 positions match TRBD1. CDR3 length equals 17 residues. Germline V gene lookup returns CDR1 SSHAT and CDR2 FNYEAQ (reference sequence). CDR3 in DNA: TGTGCTAGCAGCCCAACCCCCGGGACAGGGGTGCCAGATACGCAGTATTTT. Translating gives CASSPTPGTGVPDTQYF.

This chain joins TRBV15 and TRBJ2-1, with a weak D call TRBD2 (7 bases). The CDR3 consists of 15 residues. The V end lost 8 bases, the J end lost 3 bases, and 17 bases lay between the germline ends. Per germline, CDR1 LNHNV and CDR2 YYDKDF (reference sequence). The CDR3 DNA follows: TGTGCCACCGGAGAGCCGGGGGGCGGCTACAATGAGCAGTTCTTC. Translating it yields CATGEPGGGYNEQFF.

The V gene is TRBV4-1, the J gene TRBJ2-3; D not certain. The CDR3 covers 13 residues. Trimming took off 0 bases at V and 7 bases at J, with 8 bases between the two ends. Germline assignment: CDR1 MGHRA and CDR2 YSYEKL. The DNA of the CDR3 is TGCGCCAGCAGCCAAGATCTATGGAATACGCAGTATTTT. Its translation: CASSQDLWNTQYF.

The genes are TRBV27 and TRBJ2-3; D could derive from TRBD1 or TRBD2 (5 bases each). This CDR3 contains 14 residues. The ends were cut back, 5 bases at V and 1 base at J, with 10 bases in the middle. The V gene's germline CDR1 is MNHEY and CDR2 SMNVEV (reference sequence). The CDR3 bases are TGTGCCAGCAGTCCCTTGGGGGGCACAGATACGCAGTATTTT. Protein: CASSPLGGTDTQYF.

The chain is built from TRBV15 and TRBJ2-2, with 11 bases fitting TRBD2. The junction had 7 bases not matched to a gene; V was cut back by 5 bases and J by 5 bases. The CDR3 is made up of 16 amino acids. Germline values: CDR1 LNHNV, CDR2 YYDKDF (reference sequence). For the CDR3, the DNA is TGTGCCACCAGCGGTAGCGGGAGGGTAGGGACCGGGGAGCTGTTTTTT. Protein product: CATSGSGRVGTGELFF.

In this sample, this clone turned up a few times. V and J are TRBV2 and TRBJ2-2, with D possibly TRBD2 on 5 matching bases. Trimming stripped 7 bases from V and 0 bases from J, with 9 bases between. Germline V gene lookup returns CDR1 SNHLY and CDR2 FYNNEI. The CDR3 has 14 amino acids. CDR3 protein: CASMERANTGELFF. The CDR3 DNA reads TGTGCCAGCATGGAGAGGGCGAACACCGGGGAGCTGTTTTTT.

V gene TRBV27 combines with J gene TRBJ2-6; 7 bases agree with TRBD1. V trimming: 6 bases; J trimming: 0 bases; junction bases outside the gene matches: 8. The germline gives CDR1 MNHEY, CDR2 SMNVEV (reference sequence). The CDR3 loop spans 17 amino acids. CDR3 DNA sequence: TGTGCCAGCAGCATGCAGGGGGTCCGCTCTGGGGCCAACGTCCTGACTTTC. This sequence encodes CASSMQGVRSGANVLTF.

This rearrangement joins TRBV7-6 to TRBJ2-1; 10 positions agree with TRBD2. Germline-derived CDR1 and CDR2 are SGHVS and FNYEAQ. After removal of 5 bases from V and 5 bases from J, the junction contained 6 bases not matched to a gene. This CDR3 comprises 15 residues. CDR3 DNA: TGTGCCAGCAGCCTCGAGCGGGGGGGGGACAATGAGCAGTTCTTC. It specifies CASSLERGGDNEQFF. Full variable domain (missing parts from reference TRBV7-6 and TRBJ2-1): GAGVSQSPRYKVTKRGQDVALRCDPISGHVSLYWYRQALGQGPEFLTYFNYEAQQDKSGLPNDRFSAERPEGSISTLTIQRTEQRDSAMYRCASSLERGGDNEQFFGPGTRLTVL.

This clone was counted only a few times. This chain uses TRBV5-4 with TRBJ2-1, with D possibly matching TRBD1 (6 bases). CDR1 and CDR2 (germline): SGHNT, YYREEE (reference sequence). The CDR3 is made up of 15 amino acids. Between the trimmed V and J ends, which lost 1 base and 3 bases, there was a span of 11 bases. The CDR3 DNA reads as TGTGCCAGCAGCTTGCAGGGGTCGGGCTACAATGAGCAGTTCTTC. It encodes CASSLQGSGYNEQFF.

The V and J genes are TRBV6-6 and TRBJ1-5; tentative D call: TRBD1 (6 bases). CDR3 length: 13 amino acids. Germline lookup yields CDR1 MNHNY and CDR2 SVGAGI (reference sequence). Trimming removed 7 bases at V and 6 bases at J, with 13 bases between. The CDR3, as DNA: TGTGCCAGCATTGACTCAGGGGCTCAGCCCCAGCATTTT. Its protein product is CASIDSGAQPQHF.

The chain uses TRBV29-1 and TRBJ2-3; 10 bases fit TRBD2. V lost 1 base to trimming and J lost 0 bases; unmatched junction nucleotides: 10. CDR3 length: 18 residues. Germline V CDR1 and CDR2: SQVTM, ANQGSEA. CDR3 nucleotide sequence: TGCAGCGTTGAAGGAGAGGCTAGCGGGAGAACTAGCACAGATACGCAGTATTTT. Protein sequence: CSVEGEASGRTSTDTQYF.

The chain recombines TRBV14 with TRBJ1-1; no reliable D call. CDR1 is SGHDN and CDR2 is FVKESK in the germline V gene. Trimming removed 1 base from V and 6 bases from J, with 6 bases in between. The CDR3 is 12 amino acids. This CDR3 is CASSQVGAEAFF. The CDR3 coding sequence is TGTGCCAGCAGCCAAGTGGGCGCTGAAGCTTTCTTT.

The sample holds one count of this clone. V usage is TRBV27 and J usage is TRBJ1-5; 7 bases are a match to TRBD1. V trimming: 6 bases; J trimming: 0 bases; junction bases outside the gene matches: 11. Per germline, CDR1 MNHEY and CDR2 SMNVEV (reference sequence). The CDR3 contains 17 residues. The CDR3 DNA reads TGTGCCAGCAGCACCTCGACAGGGATCCATAGCAATCAGCCCCAGCATTTT. As protein: CASSTSTGIHSNQPQHF.

This rearrangement joins TRBV6-4 to TRBJ2-5; no clear D gene. CDR1 is MRHNA and CDR2 is SNTAGT in the germline V gene. The ends were cut back, 7 bases at V and 5 bases at J, with 14 bases in the middle. CDR3 length: 13 amino acids. CDR3 protein: CASKEALRETQYF. CDR3 DNA: TGTGCCAGCAAAGAAGCCCTGAGGGAGACCCAGTACTTC.

The V and J genes are TRBV7-9 and TRBJ1-5; TRBD1 matches 8 bases. With V trimmed by 5 bases and J by 6 bases, 9 bases remained unmatched. The CDR3 sequence is 15 residues long. Germline V gene sequence: CDR1 SEHNR, CDR2 FQNEAQ (reference sequence). This CDR3 reads CASSNGGQGRQPQHF. CDR3 in DNA: TGTGCCAGCAGCAATGGTGGACAGGGTCGTCAGCCCCAGCATTTT. The whole variable domain, filled in from reference TRBV7-9 and TRBJ1-5, reads DTGVSQNPRHKITKRGQNVTFRCDPISEHNRLYWYRQTLGQGPEFLTYFQNEAQLEKSRLLSDRFSAERPKGSFSTLEIQRTEQGDSAMYLCASSNGGQGRQPQHFGDGTRLSIL.

This clone occurred a few times. The chain joins TRBV7-9 to TRBJ2-3, with D perhaps matching TRBD2 (6 bases). Germline V gene sequence: CDR1 SEHNR, CDR2 FQNEAQ (reference sequence). CDR3 size: 15 residues. With 2 bases removed from V and 0 bases from J, the gap between germline ends came to 9 bases. The CDR3 region is CASSLYSGSTDTQYF. CDR3 DNA sequence: TGTGCCAGCAGCTTATATAGCGGTAGCACAGATACGCAGTATTTT.

The chain uses TRBV6-1 and TRBJ1-5; D remains unclear. Germline V lookup: CDR1 MNHNS, CDR2 SASEGT. The CDR3 extends over 16 amino acids. V was cut by 0 bases and J by 3 bases, with 12 bases left in between. This CDR3 reads CASSEAVEYDNQPQHF. CDR3 nucleotide sequence: TGTGCCAGCAGTGAAGCTGTGGAGTACGACAATCAGCCCCAGCATTTT.

This chain joins TRBV27 and TRBJ2-7, with D unresolved. CDR3 length: 12 residues. Looked up from germline, CDR1 is MNHEY and CDR2 is SMNVEV (reference sequence). Trimming pared 7 bases from V and 3 bases from J, leaving 10 bases between. In nucleotides, the CDR3 is TGTGCCAGCATCGGACCACTCTACGAGCAGTACTTC. Protein: CASIGPLYEQYF.

There are a few counts of this clone. The chain recombines TRBV30 with TRBJ1-1, with 8 bases matching TRBD1. Trimming took 5 bases from V and 4 from J; bases not matched to a gene: 0. Germline lookup yields CDR1 GTSNPN and CDR2 SVGIG (reference sequence). The CDR3 contains 11 residues. CDR3: CAWGTGTEAFF. CDR3 bases: TGTGCCTGGGGGACAGGCACTGAAGCTTTCTTT.

The chain combines TRBV4-1 with TRBJ1-2; D is unclear. The CDR3 length is 14 residues. Trimming removed 0 bases at V and 7 bases at J, with 12 bases between. Germline-derived CDR1 and CDR2 are MGHRA and YSYEKL. The DNA of the CDR3 is TGCGCCAGCAGCCAAGAGGCGGGAGGAGGTGGCTACACCTTC. This encodes CASSQEAGGGGYTF.

This clone was observed a few times. The chain couples TRBV7-9 to TRBJ2-2; 9 nucleotides agree with TRBD1. V lost 1 base and J lost 4; bases outside the gene matches: 4. The CDR3 sequence is 16 residues long. Germline CDR1 SEHNR, CDR2 FQNEAQ (reference sequence). CDR3 sequence: CASSLGGQGGTGELFF. CDR3 nucleotide sequence: TGTGCCAGCAGCTTAGGGGGACAGGGCGGCACCGGGGAGCTGTTTTTT.

The chain recombines TRBV28 with TRBJ1-5, with D possibly matching TRBD1 (5 bases). Germline loops: CDR1 MDHEN, CDR2 SYDVKM. V was cut by 2 bases and J by 7 bases, with 15 bases left in between. This CDR3 region has 15 residues. The CDR3 protein is CASSLGAGFRQPQHF. CDR3 coding DNA: TGTGCCAGCAGTTTAGGTGCAGGGTTTCGCCAGCCCCAGCATTTT.

The chain uses TRBV5-4 and TRBJ1-1; no definite D call. V was pared by 1 base and J by 4 bases, with 5 bases between. Germline CDR1 and CDR2: SGHNT and YYREEE (reference sequence). The CDR3 spans 12 residues. CDR3 in amino acids: CASSLFGTEAFF. CDR3 bases: TGTGCCAGCAGCTTGTTTGGCACTGAAGCTTTCTTT.

This clone has a single count. The rearrangement uses TRBV27 and TRBJ2-3, with D possibly being TRBD1 (7 bases). The germline V gene encodes CDR1 MNHEY and CDR2 SMNVEV (reference sequence). V lost 5 bases, J lost 3 bases, and 15 bases lay in between. CDR3 size: 15 residues. The CDR3 DNA sequence: TGTGCCAGCAGTGAGGAGGGGGCAAGGACAGATACGCAGTATTTT. Encoded protein: CASSEEGARTDTQYF.